Below, one T cell receptor (beta chain) is given with its context. This clonotype was counted at least ten times. The clone's antigen remains unknown. No base qualities exist here, and no much larger clone lies one base off it. The CDR3 spans 14 residues, from the cysteine through the phenylalanine. The CDR3 DNA has 42 bases and is translated from base 1. Unmatched junction bases come to 3, with V trimmed by 3 bases and J by 1 base. The germline V gene specifies SGHRS as CDR1 and YFSETQ as CDR2. The sequencer was an Illumina HiSeq 2500. Quantitative 5'-RACE with molecular barcodes was the method used to prepare the TCR beta libraries. The paper's data handling went like this. Disease-linked TCR variants were identified with a new computational method built on a probabilistic model of VDJ rearrangement. Clones were called with MiXCR by TCRdb after fastp trimmed the public reads at Q25, and only in-frame beta chains were retained. Under each unique CDR3 protein, matching rows form one entry showing the most common genes and DNA. It is TCRdb's table, rather than the study itself, that gives the V and J calls and clone size. Here the sample has approximately 220,000 distinct CDR3 sequences; more than 9% occur a single time. About 19% of the sample is held by the ten biggest clonotypes.

This specimen belongs to a study of CD8 T cells in ankylosing spondylitis (dated by TCRdb to about 2017). Regarding the complete study: The study profiled T cell receptor beta repertoires in healthy donors and ankylosing spondylitis patients to find disease-linked TCR variants. The full study cohort was made up of about 24 ankylosing spondylitis patients and fewer than 120 healthy donors. Peripheral blood was sampled, and synovial fluid was also collected from ankylosing spondylitis patients.

Findings and caveats that apply to the study as a whole: Some motif variants had previously been reported in the synovial fluid and blood of reactive arthritis patients, which suggests shared mechanisms of disease initiation. Blood from ankylosing spondylitis patients appeared to be characterized by a TCR beta motif composed of about eight highly homologous amino acid variants. A CD8+ phenotype was shown by the disease-linked clones, which were found at relatively low frequencies in peripheral blood. According to the report, matched synovial fluid samples from ankylosing spondylitis patients were significantly enriched for the disease-linked clones.

The sequencing input was blood, either unsorted or a sorted T cell fraction (not recorded which). The chain employs TRBV5-1 and TRBJ2-5, and 7 junctional nucleotides match TRBD2. The sequence came from a male donor with ankylosing spondylitis or in good health (not recorded which). The CDR3 protein is CASSSERGQETQYF. The sequenced DNA is TGCGCCAGCAGCTCCGAGCGGGGCCAAGAGACCCAGTACTTC.